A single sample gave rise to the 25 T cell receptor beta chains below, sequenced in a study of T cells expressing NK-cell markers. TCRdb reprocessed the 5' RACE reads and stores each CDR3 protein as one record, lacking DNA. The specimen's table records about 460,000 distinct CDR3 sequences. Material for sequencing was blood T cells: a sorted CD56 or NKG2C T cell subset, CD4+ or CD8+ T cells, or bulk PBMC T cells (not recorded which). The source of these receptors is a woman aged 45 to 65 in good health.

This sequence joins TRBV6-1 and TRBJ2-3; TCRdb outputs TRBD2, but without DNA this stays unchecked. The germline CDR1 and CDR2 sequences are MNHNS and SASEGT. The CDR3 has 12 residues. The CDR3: CASKGFTPTQYF.

The CDR3 region is CASSHIPGQGRGGYTF. The rearrangement links TRBV7-2 to TRBJ1-2; no DNA is available, so the TRBD1 call from TCRdb remains unchecked. Germline CDR1 and CDR2: SGHTA and FQGNSA. The CDR3 covers 16 residues.

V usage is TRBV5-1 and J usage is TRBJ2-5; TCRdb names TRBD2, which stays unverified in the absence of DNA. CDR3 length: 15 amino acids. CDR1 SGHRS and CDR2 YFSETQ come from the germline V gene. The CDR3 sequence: CASSLVAGDQETQYF.

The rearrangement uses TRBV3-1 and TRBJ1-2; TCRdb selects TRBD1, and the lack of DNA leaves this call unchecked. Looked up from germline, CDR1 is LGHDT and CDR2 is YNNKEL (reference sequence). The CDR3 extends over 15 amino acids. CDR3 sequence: CASSHLGQGTYGYTF.

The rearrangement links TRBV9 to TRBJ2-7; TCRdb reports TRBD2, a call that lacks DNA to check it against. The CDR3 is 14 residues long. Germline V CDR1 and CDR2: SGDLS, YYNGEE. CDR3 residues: CASSPRGGPYEQYF.

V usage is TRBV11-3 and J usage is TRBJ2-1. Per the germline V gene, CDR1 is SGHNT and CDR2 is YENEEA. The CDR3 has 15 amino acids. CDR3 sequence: CASSLAQEYLHEQFF.

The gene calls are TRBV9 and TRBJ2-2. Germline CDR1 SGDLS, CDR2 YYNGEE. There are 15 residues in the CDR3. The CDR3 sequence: CASSVETHNTGELFF.

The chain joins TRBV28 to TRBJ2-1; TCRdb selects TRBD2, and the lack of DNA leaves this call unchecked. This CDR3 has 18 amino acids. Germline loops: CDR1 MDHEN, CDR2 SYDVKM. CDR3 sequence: CASSSVPPTSGSHGEQFF.

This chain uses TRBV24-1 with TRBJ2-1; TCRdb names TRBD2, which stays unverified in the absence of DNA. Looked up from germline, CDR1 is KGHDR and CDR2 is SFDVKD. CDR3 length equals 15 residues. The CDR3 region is CATSRLAGGPRGQFF.

Here the CDR3 reads CASSYSDRAGEAFF. The genes are TRBV6-2 or TRBV6-3 and TRBJ1-1; lacking DNA, the TRBD1 call made by TCRdb goes unchecked. There are 14 residues in the CDR3. Germline CDR1 reads MNHEY; CDR2 reads SVGEGT.

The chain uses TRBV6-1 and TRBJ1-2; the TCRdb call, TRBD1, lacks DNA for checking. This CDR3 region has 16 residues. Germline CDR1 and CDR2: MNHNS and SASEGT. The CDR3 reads CASSANPQTGGYGYTF.

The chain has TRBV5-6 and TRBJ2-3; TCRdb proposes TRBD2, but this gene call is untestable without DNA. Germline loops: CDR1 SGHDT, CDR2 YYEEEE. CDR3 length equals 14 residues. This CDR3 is CASRPRGPGDTQYF.

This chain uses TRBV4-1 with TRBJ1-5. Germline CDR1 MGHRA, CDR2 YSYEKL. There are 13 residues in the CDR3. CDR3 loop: CASSQVVLQPQHF.

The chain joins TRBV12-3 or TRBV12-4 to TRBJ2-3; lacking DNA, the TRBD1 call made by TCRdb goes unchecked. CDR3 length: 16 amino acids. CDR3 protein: CASGFWDTPSTDTQYF.

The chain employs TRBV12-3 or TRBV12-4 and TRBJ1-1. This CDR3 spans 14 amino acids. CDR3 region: CASSFNEGSTEAFF.

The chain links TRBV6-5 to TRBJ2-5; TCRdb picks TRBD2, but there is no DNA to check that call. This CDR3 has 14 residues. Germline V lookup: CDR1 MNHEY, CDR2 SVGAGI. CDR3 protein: CASSWTRARETQYF.

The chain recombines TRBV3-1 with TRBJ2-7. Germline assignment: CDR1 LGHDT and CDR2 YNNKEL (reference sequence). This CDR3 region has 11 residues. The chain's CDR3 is CASGSVYEQYF.

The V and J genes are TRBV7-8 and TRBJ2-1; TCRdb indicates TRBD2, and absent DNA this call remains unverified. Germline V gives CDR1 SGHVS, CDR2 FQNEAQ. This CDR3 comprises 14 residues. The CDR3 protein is CAMGGNHSYNEQFF.

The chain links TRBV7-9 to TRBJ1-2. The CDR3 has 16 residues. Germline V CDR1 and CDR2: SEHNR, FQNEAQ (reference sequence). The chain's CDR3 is CASTHTGGAGNRGYTF.

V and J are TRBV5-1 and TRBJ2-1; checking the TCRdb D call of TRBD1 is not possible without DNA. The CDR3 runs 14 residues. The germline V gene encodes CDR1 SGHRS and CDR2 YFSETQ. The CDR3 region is CASSSRPGTGETVF.

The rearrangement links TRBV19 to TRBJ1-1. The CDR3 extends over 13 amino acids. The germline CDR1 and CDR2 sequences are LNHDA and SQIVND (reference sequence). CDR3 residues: CASSPEENTEAFF.

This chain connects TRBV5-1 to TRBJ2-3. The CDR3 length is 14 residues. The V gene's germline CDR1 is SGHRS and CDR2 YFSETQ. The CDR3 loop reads CASSLARGVEGQYF.

The CDR3: CASSQGTGYSGANVLTF. This chain uses TRBV11-2 with TRBJ2-6; TCRdb outputs TRBD1, but without DNA this stays unchecked. The CDR3 consists of 17 residues. Germline CDR1 and CDR2: SGHAT and FQNNGV.

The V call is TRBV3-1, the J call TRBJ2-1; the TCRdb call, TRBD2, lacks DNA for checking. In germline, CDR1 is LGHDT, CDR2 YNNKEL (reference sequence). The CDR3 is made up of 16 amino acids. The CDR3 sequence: CASSTSGYSSYNEQFF.

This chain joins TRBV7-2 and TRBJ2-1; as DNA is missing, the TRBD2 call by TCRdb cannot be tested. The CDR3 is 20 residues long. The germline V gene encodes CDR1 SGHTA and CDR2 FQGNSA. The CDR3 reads CASSPRGGSGSTGSYNEQFF.